Detailed here is one T cell receptor (beta chain). The CDR3 covers 14 residues. The germline CDR1 and CDR2 sequences are SGHTS and YDEGEE. J was trimmed by 3 bases and V by 4 bases; bases with no gene match: 3. This sample's time point: after dendritic cell vaccination, including at tumor progression/relapse. No glioblastoma patient carried an isocitrate dehydrogenase mutation. Method: immunoSEQ multiplex PCR; TCRdb's copy keeps in-frame clones and lacks some. The data hold roughly 56,000 clones, with about 85% observed a single time. The data were obtained in a study of glioma-infiltrating T cells after dendritic cell vaccination.

Sequencing used blood, obtained after dendritic cell vaccination. This sequence was found in a human donor with glioblastoma. The chain uses TRBV5-8 and TRBJ1-1, with TRBD1 matching over 10 bases. CDR3 in amino acids: CASSKGQGHTEAFF. CDR3 DNA sequence: TGTGCCAGCAGCAAGGGACAGGGGCACACTGAAGCTTTCTTT. The whole variable domain, remainder taken from reference TRBV5-8 and TRBJ1-1, is EAGVTQSPTHLIKTRGQQATLRCSPISGHTSVYWYQQALGLGLQFLLWYDEGEERNRGNFPPRFSGRQFPNYSSELNVNALELEDSALYLCASSKGQGHTEAFFGQGTRLTVV.